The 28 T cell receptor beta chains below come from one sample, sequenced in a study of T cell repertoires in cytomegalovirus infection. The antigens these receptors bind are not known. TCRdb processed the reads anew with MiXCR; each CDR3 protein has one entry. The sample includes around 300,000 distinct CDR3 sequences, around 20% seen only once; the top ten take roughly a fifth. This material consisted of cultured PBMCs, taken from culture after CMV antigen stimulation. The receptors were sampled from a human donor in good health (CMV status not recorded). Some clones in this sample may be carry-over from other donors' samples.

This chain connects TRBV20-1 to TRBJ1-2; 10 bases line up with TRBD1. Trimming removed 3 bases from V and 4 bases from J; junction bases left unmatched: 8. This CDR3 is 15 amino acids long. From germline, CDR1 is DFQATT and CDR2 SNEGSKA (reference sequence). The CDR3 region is CSARGGTGVGYGYTF. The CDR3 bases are TGCAGTGCTAGGGGGGGGACAGGGGTTGGCTATGGCTACACCTTC.

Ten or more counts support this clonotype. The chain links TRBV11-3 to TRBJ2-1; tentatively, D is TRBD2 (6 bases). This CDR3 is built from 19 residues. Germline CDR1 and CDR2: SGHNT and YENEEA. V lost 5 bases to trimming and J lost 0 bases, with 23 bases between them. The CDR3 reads CASSGVSPPAGSSYNEQFF. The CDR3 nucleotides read TGTGCCAGCAGCGGAGTCTCCCCCCCGGCGGGGAGCTCCTACAATGAGCAGTTCTTC.

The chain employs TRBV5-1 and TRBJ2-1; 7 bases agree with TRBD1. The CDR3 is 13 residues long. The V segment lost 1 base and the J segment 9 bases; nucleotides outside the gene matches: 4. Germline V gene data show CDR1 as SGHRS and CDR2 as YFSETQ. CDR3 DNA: TGCGCCAGCAGCTTGCGAGGGGGCGGTGAGCAGTTCTTC. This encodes CASSLRGGGEQFF.

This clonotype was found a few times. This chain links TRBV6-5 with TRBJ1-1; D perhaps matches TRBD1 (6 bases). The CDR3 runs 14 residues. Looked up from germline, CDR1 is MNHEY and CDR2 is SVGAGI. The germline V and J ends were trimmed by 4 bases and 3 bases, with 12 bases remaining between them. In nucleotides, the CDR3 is TGTGCCAGCAGTTGGACAGAGAGATACACTGAAGCTTTCTTT. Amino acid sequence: CASSWTERYTEAFF.

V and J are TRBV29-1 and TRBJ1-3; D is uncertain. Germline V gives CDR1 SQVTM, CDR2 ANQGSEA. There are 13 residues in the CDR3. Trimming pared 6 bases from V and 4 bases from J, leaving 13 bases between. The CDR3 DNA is TGCAGCGTAGAAACCTTCAGGGGAAACACCATATATTTT. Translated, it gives CSVETFRGNTIYF.

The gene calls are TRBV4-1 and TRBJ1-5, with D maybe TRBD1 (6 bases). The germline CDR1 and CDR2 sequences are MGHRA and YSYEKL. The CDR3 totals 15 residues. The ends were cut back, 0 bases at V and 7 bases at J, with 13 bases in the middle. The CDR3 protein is CASSQDEPGDQPQHF. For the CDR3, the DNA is TGCGCCAGCAGCCAAGATGAGCCAGGGGACCAGCCCCAGCATTTT.

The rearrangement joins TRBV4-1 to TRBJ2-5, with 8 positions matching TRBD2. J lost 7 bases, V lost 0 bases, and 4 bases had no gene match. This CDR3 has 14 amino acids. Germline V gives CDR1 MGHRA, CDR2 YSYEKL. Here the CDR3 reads CASSQDRAGGTQYF. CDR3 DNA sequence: TGCGCCAGCAGCCAAGATAGGGCGGGGGGGACCCAGTACTTC.

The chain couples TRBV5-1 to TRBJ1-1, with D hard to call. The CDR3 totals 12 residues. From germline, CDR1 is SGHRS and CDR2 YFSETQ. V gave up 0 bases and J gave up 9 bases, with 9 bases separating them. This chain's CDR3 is CASSLGEGKAFF. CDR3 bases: TGCGCCAGCAGCTTGGGTGAAGGAAAAGCTTTCTTT.

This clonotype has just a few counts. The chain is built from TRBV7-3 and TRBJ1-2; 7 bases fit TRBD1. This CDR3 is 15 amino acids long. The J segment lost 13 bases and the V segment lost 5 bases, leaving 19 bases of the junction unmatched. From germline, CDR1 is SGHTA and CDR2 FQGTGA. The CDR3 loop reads CASSKRVSGGTAPTF. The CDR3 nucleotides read TGTGCCAGCAGCAAACGCGTCTCTGGGGGGACAGCTCCCACCTTC.

The CDR3 loop is CSANPARNEQFF. In nucleotides, the CDR3 is TGCAGCGCTAACCCGGCCCGCAATGAGCAGTTCTTC. J is TRBJ2-1 and V is TRBV29-1; D is unresolved. CDR1 is SQVTM and CDR2 is ANQGSEA in the germline V gene. With 7 bases removed from V and 6 bases from J, the gap between germline ends came to 13 bases. The length of the CDR3 is 12 residues.

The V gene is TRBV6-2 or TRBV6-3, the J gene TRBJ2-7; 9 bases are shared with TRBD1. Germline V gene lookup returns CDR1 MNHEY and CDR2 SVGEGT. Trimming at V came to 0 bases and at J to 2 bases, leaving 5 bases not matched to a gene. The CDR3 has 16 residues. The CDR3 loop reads CASSYSSGTGTYEQYV. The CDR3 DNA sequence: TGTGCCAGCAGTTACTCTTCCGGGACAGGGACCTACGAGCAGTACGTC.

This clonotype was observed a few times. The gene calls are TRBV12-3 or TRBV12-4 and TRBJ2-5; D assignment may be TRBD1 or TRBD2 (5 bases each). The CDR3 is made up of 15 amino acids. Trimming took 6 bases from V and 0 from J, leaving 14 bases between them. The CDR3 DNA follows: TGTGCCAGCAGCCAACGACTGGGGGACCAAGAGACCCAGTACTTC. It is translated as CASSQRLGDQETQYF.

CDR3 DNA sequence: TGCAGTGCCGCCGGGACATTAAAAGATACGCAGTATTTT. Protein: CSAAGTLKDTQYF. The V call is TRBV20-1, the J call TRBJ2-3; D is perhaps TRBD1 (6 bases). V was trimmed by 6 bases and J by 5 bases, leaving 15 bases between them. There are 13 residues in the CDR3. Germline V gives CDR1 DFQATT, CDR2 SNEGSKA (reference sequence).

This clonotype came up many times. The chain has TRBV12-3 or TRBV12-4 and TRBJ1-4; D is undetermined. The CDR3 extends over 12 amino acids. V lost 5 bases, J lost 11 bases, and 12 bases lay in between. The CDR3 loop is CASSDLDEKLFF. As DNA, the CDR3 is TGTGCCAGCAGTGACCTAGACGAGAAACTGTTTTTT.

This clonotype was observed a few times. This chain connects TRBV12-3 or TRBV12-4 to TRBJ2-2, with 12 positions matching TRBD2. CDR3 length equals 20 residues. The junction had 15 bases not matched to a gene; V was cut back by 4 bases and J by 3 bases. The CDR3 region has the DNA TGTGCCAGCAGTTCGTGGGTCCCGACTAGCGGGAGCCGGGACACCGGGGAGCTGTTTTTT. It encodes CASSSWVPTSGSRDTGELFF.

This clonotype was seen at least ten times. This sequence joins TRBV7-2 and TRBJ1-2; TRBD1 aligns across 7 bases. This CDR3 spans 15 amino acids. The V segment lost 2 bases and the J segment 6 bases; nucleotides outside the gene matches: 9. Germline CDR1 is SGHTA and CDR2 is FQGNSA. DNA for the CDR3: TGTGCCAGCAGCTTAACCCGTGAGGGGGCGGATGGCTACACCTTC. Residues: CASSLTREGADGYTF.

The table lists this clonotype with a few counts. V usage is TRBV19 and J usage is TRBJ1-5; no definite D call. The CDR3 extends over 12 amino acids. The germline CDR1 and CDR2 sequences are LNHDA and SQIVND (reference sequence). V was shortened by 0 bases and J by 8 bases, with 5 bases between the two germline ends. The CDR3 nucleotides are TGTGCCAGTAGTATAGATCGGAAGCCCCAGCATTTT. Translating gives CASSIDRKPQHF.

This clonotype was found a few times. CDR3 region: CATQRWVRQPQHF. The CDR3 bases are TGTGCCACCCAAAGGTGGGTGAGACAGCCCCAGCATTTT. This sequence joins TRBV6-2 or TRBV6-3 and TRBJ1-5; D not resolved. The CDR3 is made up of 13 amino acids. Trimming left V 10 bases short and J 7 bases short, with 17 bases between. Per germline, CDR1 MNHEY and CDR2 SVGEGT.

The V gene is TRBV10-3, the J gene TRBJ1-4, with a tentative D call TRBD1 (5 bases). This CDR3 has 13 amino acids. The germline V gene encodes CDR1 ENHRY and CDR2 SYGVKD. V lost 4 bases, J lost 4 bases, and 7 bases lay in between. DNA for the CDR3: TGTGCCATCAGTGGGGACCTTAATGAAAAACTGTTTTTT. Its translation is CAISGDLNEKLFF.

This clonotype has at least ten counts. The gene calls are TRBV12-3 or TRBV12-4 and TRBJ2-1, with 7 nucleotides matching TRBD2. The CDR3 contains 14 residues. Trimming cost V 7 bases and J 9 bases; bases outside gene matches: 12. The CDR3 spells CASTRTSAKGEQFF. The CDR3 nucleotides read TGTGCCAGCACTAGGACTAGTGCTAAGGGTGAGCAGTTCTTC.

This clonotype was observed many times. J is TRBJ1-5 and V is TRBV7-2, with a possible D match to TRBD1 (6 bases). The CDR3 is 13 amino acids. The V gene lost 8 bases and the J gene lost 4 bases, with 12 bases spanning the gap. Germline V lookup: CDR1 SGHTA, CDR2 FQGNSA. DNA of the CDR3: TGTGCCAGCGGCGACAGGAGTAATCAGCCCCAGCATTTT. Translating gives CASGDRSNQPQHF.

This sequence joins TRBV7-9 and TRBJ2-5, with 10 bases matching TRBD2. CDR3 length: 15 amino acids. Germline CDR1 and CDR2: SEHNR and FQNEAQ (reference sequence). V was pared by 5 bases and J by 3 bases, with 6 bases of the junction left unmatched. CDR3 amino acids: CASSAGTSEKETQYF. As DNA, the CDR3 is TGTGCCAGCAGCGCCGGGACTAGCGAGAAAGAGACCCAGTACTTC.

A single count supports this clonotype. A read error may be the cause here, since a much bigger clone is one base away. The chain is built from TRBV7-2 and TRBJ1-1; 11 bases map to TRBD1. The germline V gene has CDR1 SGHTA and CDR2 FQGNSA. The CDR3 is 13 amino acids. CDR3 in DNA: TGTGTCAGCAGCTCGGACAGGGGGCATTTTGCTTTCTTT. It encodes CVSSSDRGHFAFF. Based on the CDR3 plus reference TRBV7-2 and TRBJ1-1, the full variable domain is GAGVSQSPSNKVTEKGKDVELRCDPISGHTALYWYRQSLGQGLEFLIYFQGNSAPDKSGLPSDRFSAERTGGSVSTLTIQRTQQEDSAVYLCVSSSDRGHFAFFGQGTRLTVV.

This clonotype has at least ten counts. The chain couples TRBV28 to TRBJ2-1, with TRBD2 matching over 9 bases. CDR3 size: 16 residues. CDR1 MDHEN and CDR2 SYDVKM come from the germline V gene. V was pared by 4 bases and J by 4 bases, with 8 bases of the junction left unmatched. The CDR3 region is CASSSHSGREYNEQFF. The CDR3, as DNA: TGTGCCAGCAGTTCCCATAGCGGGAGAGAGTACAATGAGCAGTTCTTC.

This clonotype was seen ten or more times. This CDR3 reads CASSLVGQGVDEQFF. For the CDR3, the DNA is TGTGCCAGCAGCTTAGTGGGACAGGGGGTGGATGAGCAGTTCTTC. The V gene is TRBV7-2, the J gene TRBJ2-1, with TRBD1 identical over 11 bases. CDR3 length equals 15 residues. Trimming cost V 1 base and J 8 bases; bases outside gene matches: 4. Looked up from germline, CDR1 is SGHTA and CDR2 is FQGNSA.

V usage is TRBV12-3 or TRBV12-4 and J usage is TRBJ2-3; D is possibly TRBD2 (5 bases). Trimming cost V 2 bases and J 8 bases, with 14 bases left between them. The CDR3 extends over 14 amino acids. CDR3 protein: CASSLSDSVGTQYF. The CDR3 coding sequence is TGTGCCAGCAGTTTAAGCGATAGCGTCGGTACGCAGTATTTT.

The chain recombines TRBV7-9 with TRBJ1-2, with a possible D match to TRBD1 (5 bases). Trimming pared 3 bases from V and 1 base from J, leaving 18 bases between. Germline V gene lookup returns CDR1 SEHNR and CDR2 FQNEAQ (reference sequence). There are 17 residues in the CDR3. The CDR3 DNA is TGTGCCAGCAGCTTTGACCTTTTGGGGCAGAGTAACTATGGCTACACCTTC. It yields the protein CASSFDLLGQSNYGYTF.

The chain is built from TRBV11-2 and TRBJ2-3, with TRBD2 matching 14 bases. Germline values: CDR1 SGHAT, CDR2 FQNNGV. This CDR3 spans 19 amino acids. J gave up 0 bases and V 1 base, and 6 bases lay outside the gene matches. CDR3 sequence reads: CASSLGRRLAGGSTDTQYF. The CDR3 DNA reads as TGTGCCAGCAGCTTAGGTAGAAGACTAGCGGGAGGGAGCACAGATACGCAGTATTTT.